A single sample is the source of the 5 T cell receptor beta chains below, sequenced in a study of CD8 T cells in ankylosing spondylitis. TCRdb called the 5' RACE reads again in MiXCR, with one record for every CDR3 protein. Among approximately 250,000 distinct CDR3 sequences listed, 30% to 35% were seen once. The source material was blood, either unsorted or a sorted T cell fraction (not recorded which). The receptors come from a male donor with ankylosing spondylitis or in good health (not recorded which).

The chain recombines TRBV5-5 with TRBJ2-7, with D tentatively TRBD2 (5 bases). CDR3 length equals 16 residues. V was cut by 1 base and J by 2 bases, with 16 bases left in between. CDR1 and CDR2 (germline): SGHKS, YYEKEE (reference sequence). CDR3 sequence: CASSLSPVRGTYEQYF. The CDR3 region has the DNA TGTGCCAGCAGCTTGAGTCCCGTCCGGGGAACCTACGAGCAGTACTTC.

This clonotype has more than one count but fewer than ten. CDR3 region: CASSSRQGPYEQYF. The CDR3 bases are TGTGCCAGCAGTTCCAGACAGGGTCCCTACGAGCAGTACTTC. The V gene is TRBV12-3 or TRBV12-4, the J gene TRBJ2-7; 7 bases align to TRBD1. V lost 4 bases, J lost 2 bases, and 5 bases stayed unmatched. CDR3 length equals 14 residues.

The V call is TRBV14, the J call TRBJ2-1, with 8 bases aligning to TRBD1. J was trimmed by 6 bases and V by 2 bases; bases with no gene match: 6. The germline V gene has CDR1 SGHDN and CDR2 FVKESK. The CDR3 length is 15 residues. CDR3 region: CASSQQQGVINEQFF. CDR3 nucleotides: TGTGCCAGCAGCCAACAACAGGGGGTGATCAATGAGCAGTTCTTC.

This clonotype was observed a few times. The rearrangement joins TRBV7-2 to TRBJ2-7, with D possibly called TRBD1 or TRBD2 (6 bases each). The germline gives CDR1 SGHTA, CDR2 FQGNSA. This CDR3 has 15 residues. V was clipped by 6 bases and J by 6 bases, with 21 bases between them. The DNA for the CDR3 is TGTGCCAGCAGTCAATACAGGGAGGTTACGGCCGAGCAGTACTTC. It codes for CASSQYREVTAEQYF.

This clonotype was detected only a few times. This chain connects TRBV12-3 or TRBV12-4 to TRBJ2-5; 7 bases match TRBD2. J gave up 5 bases and V 4 bases, and 10 bases lay outside the gene matches. There are 15 residues in the CDR3. The CDR3 DNA reads TGTGCCAGCAGTTCCCCTCACGGGGGGTTGGAGACCCAGTACTTC. It yields the protein CASSSPHGGLETQYF.